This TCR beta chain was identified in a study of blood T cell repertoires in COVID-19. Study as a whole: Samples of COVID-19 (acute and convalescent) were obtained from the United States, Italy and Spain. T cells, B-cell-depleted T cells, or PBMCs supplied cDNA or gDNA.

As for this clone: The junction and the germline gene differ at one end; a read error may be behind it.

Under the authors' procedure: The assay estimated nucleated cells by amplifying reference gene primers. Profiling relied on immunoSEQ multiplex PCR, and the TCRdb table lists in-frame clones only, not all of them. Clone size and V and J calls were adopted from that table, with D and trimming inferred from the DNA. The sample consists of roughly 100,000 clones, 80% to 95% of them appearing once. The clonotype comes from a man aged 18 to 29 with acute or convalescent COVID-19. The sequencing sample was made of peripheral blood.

The CDR3 is CASSPGTGGQSF. Here the CDR3 DNA reads TGTGCCAGCAGCCCAGGGACAGGGGGCCAGTCCTTC. The J gene is TRBJ1-2, the V gene TRBV6-5; 12 nucleotides line up with TRBD1. Germline V gene sequence: CDR1 MNHEY, CDR2 SVGAGI. CDR3 length: 12 amino acids.